The 19 T cell receptor beta chains reported below all come from one sample, sequenced in a study of T cell changes during pregnancy in multiple sclerosis (dated by TCRdb to about 2019). The library was produced with the immunoSEQ multiplex PCR assay. TCRdb carries this immuneACCESS record with in-frame sequences only. Its versions omit some clonotypes, under half of them owing to an unresolved V gene in the studies checked, with the rest unexplained. Across this sample there are 45,000 to 70,000 clones, with 90% to 95% seen only once. The top ten clonotypes cover 0.15% to 0.2% of the sample. The specimen comprised CD4+ T cells from peripheral blood mononuclear cells, sampled in the second trimester of pregnancy. These receptors all stem from a female donor with multiple sclerosis, enrolled in a pregnancy study.

The CDR3 DNA sequence: TGTGCCAGCACCAGGGACACTAACACCGGGGAGCTGTTTTTT. Protein product: CASTRDTNTGELFF. The chain joins TRBV6-1 to TRBJ2-2; D may be TRBD1 (6 bases). The CDR3 consists of 14 residues. Trimming removed 7 bases from V and 2 bases from J, with 11 bases in between. Germline V lookup: CDR1 MNHNS, CDR2 SASEGT.

The DNA for the CDR3 is TGTGCCTGGAGCCCCGACAGGGTTAACAATGAGCAGTTCTTC. Protein product: CAWSPDRVNNEQFF. This sequence joins TRBV30 and TRBJ2-1, with 7 bases aligning to TRBD1. Germline CDR1 GTSNPN, CDR2 SVGIG (reference sequence). The V gene end was trimmed by 3 bases and the J gene end by 5 bases; junction bases not matched to a gene: 7. The CDR3 runs to 14 residues.

As for this clone: Within the sample, other DNA sequences also encode this same CDR3. The rearrangement links TRBV5-4 to TRBJ2-7; 9 nucleotides agree with TRBD2. The CDR3 covers 14 residues. V lost 5 bases and J lost 6; bases outside the gene matches: 9. Germline V gene data show CDR1 as SGHNT and CDR2 as YYREEE (reference sequence). Written as DNA, the CDR3 is TGTGCCAGCAGTAGGGCGGGAGGGCCGTTCGAGCAGTACTTC. This sequence encodes CASSRAGGPFEQYF.

V gene TRBV19 combines with J gene TRBJ1-2; TRBD1 aligns across 9 bases. The V gene end was trimmed by 4 bases and the J gene end by 5 bases; junction bases not matched to a gene: 11. Germline V gene data show CDR1 as LNHDA and CDR2 as SQIVND (reference sequence). CDR3 length equals 16 residues. CDR3 region: CASSTGTGIILYGYTF. The CDR3, as DNA: TGTGCCAGTAGTACCGGGACAGGGATTATACTTTATGGCTACACCTTC.

The CDR3 nucleotides read TGTGCCTGGAGTCCCGGGACAGGGGGGGTCGATGAGCAGTTCTTC. This translates into CAWSPGTGGVDEQFF. The J gene is TRBJ2-1, the V gene TRBV30; 11 nucleotides align to TRBD1. Looked up from germline, CDR1 is GTSNPN and CDR2 is SVGIG (reference sequence). The CDR3 has 15 residues. V shed 2 bases, J shed 8 bases, and the junction held 8 bases outside the gene matches. Together with reference TRBV30 and TRBJ2-1, the CDR3 gives the full variable domain: SQTIHQWPATLVQPVGSPLSLECTVEGTSNPNLYWYRQAAGRGLQLLFYSVGIGQISSEVPQNLSASRPQDRQFILSSKKLLLSDSGFYLCAWSPGTGGVDEQFFGPGTRLTVL.

The chain couples TRBV9 to TRBJ2-1; 14 bases map to TRBD2. Trimming at V came to 4 bases and at J to 8 bases, leaving 8 bases not matched to a gene. The CDR3 is 16 residues long. The germline gives CDR1 SGDLS, CDR2 YYNGEE. CDR3: CASSRRLAGGPDEQFF. The CDR3 region has the DNA TGTGCCAGCAGCCGACGACTAGCGGGAGGGCCGGATGAGCAGTTCTTC.

The rearrangement joins TRBV5-8 to TRBJ2-7; 9 positions agree with TRBD1. The germline V gene has CDR1 SGHTS and CDR2 YDEGEE. The V gene end was trimmed by 0 bases and the J gene end by 6 bases; junction bases not matched to a gene: 4. The CDR3 loop spans 14 amino acids. Here the CDR3 DNA reads TGTGCCAGCAGCTTGGGGGGGACAGGGCCCGAGCAGTACTTC. It specifies CASSLGGTGPEQYF.

This clone appeared a single time. For the CDR3, the DNA is TGTGCCAGTAGTCTTAAGCGAGGTAGCGATGAGCAGTTCTTC. Protein sequence: CASSLKRGSDEQFF. The chain carries TRBV19 and TRBJ2-1, with D maybe TRBD2 (5 bases). Germline lookup yields CDR1 LNHDA and CDR2 SQIVND (reference sequence). The CDR3 length is 14 residues. V dropped 5 bases and J dropped 8 bases, with 16 bases sitting between them.

This chain uses TRBV4-1 with TRBJ2-5, with D possibly being TRBD1 (6 bases). Trimming took off 0 bases at V and 5 bases at J, with 7 bases between the two ends. This CDR3 has 13 amino acids. Germline V lookup: CDR1 MGHRA, CDR2 YSYEKL. In DNA form, the CDR3 reads TGCGCCAGCAGCCAAGACAGGGGTGAGACCCAGTACTTC. Translated: CASSQDRGETQYF.

V and J are TRBV19 and TRBJ1-1, with D possibly TRBD1 on 5 matching bases. The V gene's germline CDR1 is LNHDA and CDR2 SQIVND (reference sequence). The CDR3 sequence is 15 residues long. V was shortened by 0 bases and J by 4 bases, with 12 bases between the two germline ends. The CDR3 DNA sequence: TGTGCCAGTAGTATAGAGGCCAGGGCTGGCACTGAAGCTTTCTTT. Its translation: CASSIEARAGTEAFF.

This clone was observed once. CDR3 protein: CASKEGNQPQHF. The CDR3 DNA reads TGTGCCAGCAAAGAGGGTAATCAGCCCCAGCATTTT. The gene calls are TRBV2 and TRBJ1-5, with D hard to call. Germline values: CDR1 SNHLY, CDR2 FYNNEI. This CDR3 has 12 amino acids. V was cut by 7 bases and J by 4 bases, with 8 bases left in between.

This chain links TRBV2 with TRBJ1-5; D is unclear. In germline, CDR1 is SNHLY, CDR2 FYNNEI. The CDR3 loop spans 13 amino acids. Trimming pared 5 bases from V and 4 bases from J, leaving 9 bases between. The chain's CDR3 is CASSHDGNQPQHF. In DNA form, the CDR3 reads TGTGCCAGCAGTCACGACGGGAATCAGCCCCAGCATTTT.

The chain's CDR3 is CASSQDGAGNYGYTF. The CDR3 DNA follows: TGCGCCAGCAGCCAAGATGGTGCAGGGAACTATGGCTACACCTTC. The chain combines TRBV4-1 with TRBJ1-2, with D perhaps TRBD1 (5 bases). The CDR3 has 15 amino acids. Germline lookup yields CDR1 MGHRA and CDR2 YSYEKL. V was trimmed by 0 bases and J by 2 bases, leaving 10 bases between them.

The chain links TRBV28 to TRBJ1-2; 10 nucleotides match TRBD1. Germline CDR1 MDHEN, CDR2 SYDVKM. The J segment lost 5 bases and the V segment lost 6 bases, leaving 9 bases of the junction unmatched. This CDR3 spans 15 amino acids. CDR3 nucleotide sequence: TGTGCCAGCAGGGGACCGGGACAGGGGACGTATGGCTACACCTTC. Protein product: CASRGPGQGTYGYTF.

V usage is TRBV9 and J usage is TRBJ2-7; a possible D gene is TRBD2 (7 bases). The V gene's germline CDR1 is SGDLS and CDR2 YYNGEE. Trimming removed 4 bases from V and 6 bases from J, with 20 bases in between. This CDR3 is 15 amino acids long. Written as DNA, the CDR3 is TGTGCCAGCAGCTCCCCCGTGGGGGGGGCCTCCGAGCAGTACTTC. As protein: CASSSPVGGASEQYF.

This chain uses TRBV6-1 with TRBJ2-3; 7 positions match TRBD1. There are 19 residues in the CDR3. Trimming at V came to 2 bases and at J to 0 bases, leaving 14 bases not matched to a gene. Germline V gene data show CDR1 as MNHNS and CDR2 as SASEGT. CDR3 sequence (DNA): TGTGCCAGCAGTGAACTGATAGGGGGCTTCGATCCTAGCACAGATACGCAGTATTTT. This translates into CASSELIGGFDPSTDTQYF.

The CDR3 DNA sequence: TGTGCCAGCAGTAGGACAGGTTATGAGCAGTTCTTC. It codes for CASSRTGYEQFF. The chain carries TRBV6-5 and TRBJ2-1, with TRBD1 identical over 7 bases. The ends lost 5 bases at V and 8 bases at J; junction bases unmatched: 3. Per the germline V gene, CDR1 is MNHEY and CDR2 is SVGAGI. The CDR3 has 12 residues.

This sequence joins TRBV2 and TRBJ2-5; 7 bases are shared with TRBD2. This CDR3 contains 14 residues. Unmatched junction bases numbered 14, after V lost 4 bases and J lost 12 bases. CDR1 SNHLY and CDR2 FYNNEI come from the germline V gene. CDR3 in DNA: TGTGCCAGCAGTGCTCCAAGCGCATCTAGCGGCAAGTACTTC. Its translation: CASSAPSASSGKYF.

The rearrangement uses TRBV7-3 and TRBJ2-1; possibly TRBD2 for D (6 bases). The CDR3 contains 15 residues. V lost 4 bases to trimming and J lost 6 bases, with 16 bases between them. Germline CDR1 is SGHTA and CDR2 is FQGTGA. Here the CDR3 DNA reads TGTGCCAGCAGCTCCAACCCGGGACTCCTCAATGAGCAGTTCTTC. It translates to CASSSNPGLLNEQFF.